The TCR beta chain described here comes from a study of cytomegalovirus exposure and HLA in healthy donors. Study-wide context: As released early, the data held around 80 million unique TCRs from HLA-typed donors. Broader study findings: As confirmed in vitro, a few CMV-associated chains were specific for CMV antigens.

PCR amplification relied on 60 Vbeta primers (plus 13 Jbeta primers). The repertoire was sequenced with immunoSEQ multiplex PCR; TCRdb's copy has only in-frame clones and lacks some. Counted here are 150,000 to 200,000 clones, 78% occurring once; the ten biggest clones make up about 5.6%. Trimming pared 0 bases from V and 8 bases from J, leaving 14 bases between. The V gene's germline CDR1 is SGDLS and CDR2 YYNGEE. The CDR3 contains 14 residues. Comments on this clone: Its antigen is as yet unknown.

The origin of this receptor is a woman aged 25-40 years in good health and CMV-seropositive. V and J are TRBV9 and TRBJ1-2, with a possible D match to TRBD1 (5 bases). Sequenced input: PBMCs. The CDR3 DNA is TGTGCCAGCAGCGTAGCAGCTCAGGGAGGAGGCTACACCTTC. Translating gives CASSVAAQGGGYTF.